This T cell receptor beta chain was recorded in a study of blood T cell repertoires in COVID-19. The overall study: Samples of COVID-19 (acute and convalescent) were obtained from the United States, Italy and Spain. Sources were T cells, B-cell-depleted T cells, or PBMCs; the material itself was cDNA or gDNA.

The germline V gene encodes CDR1 SEHNR and CDR2 FQNEAQ (reference sequence). The CDR3 totals 13 residues. Between the trimmed V and J ends, which lost 3 bases and 6 bases, there was a span of 11 bases. Authors' methods: Nucleated cell number was recorded as an estimate derived from reference gene primer amplification. The assay was immunoSEQ multiplex PCR, and TCRdb's table has in-frame clones only and misses some. V and J calls and clone size are given by that table; D and trimming were obtained from the DNA. This repertoire shows some 120,000 clones, about nine tenths found once; its top ten account for less than 2%.

The rearrangement uses TRBV7-9 and TRBJ1-2, with D possibly matching TRBD1 (5 bases). The sequence was collected from a human donor with active COVID-19. The donor label of this sample is uncertain. Sample: peripheral blood. The CDR3 reads CASSFGGMDGYTF. CDR3 sequence (DNA): TGTGCCAGCAGCTTCGGGGGGATGGATGGCTACACCTTC.